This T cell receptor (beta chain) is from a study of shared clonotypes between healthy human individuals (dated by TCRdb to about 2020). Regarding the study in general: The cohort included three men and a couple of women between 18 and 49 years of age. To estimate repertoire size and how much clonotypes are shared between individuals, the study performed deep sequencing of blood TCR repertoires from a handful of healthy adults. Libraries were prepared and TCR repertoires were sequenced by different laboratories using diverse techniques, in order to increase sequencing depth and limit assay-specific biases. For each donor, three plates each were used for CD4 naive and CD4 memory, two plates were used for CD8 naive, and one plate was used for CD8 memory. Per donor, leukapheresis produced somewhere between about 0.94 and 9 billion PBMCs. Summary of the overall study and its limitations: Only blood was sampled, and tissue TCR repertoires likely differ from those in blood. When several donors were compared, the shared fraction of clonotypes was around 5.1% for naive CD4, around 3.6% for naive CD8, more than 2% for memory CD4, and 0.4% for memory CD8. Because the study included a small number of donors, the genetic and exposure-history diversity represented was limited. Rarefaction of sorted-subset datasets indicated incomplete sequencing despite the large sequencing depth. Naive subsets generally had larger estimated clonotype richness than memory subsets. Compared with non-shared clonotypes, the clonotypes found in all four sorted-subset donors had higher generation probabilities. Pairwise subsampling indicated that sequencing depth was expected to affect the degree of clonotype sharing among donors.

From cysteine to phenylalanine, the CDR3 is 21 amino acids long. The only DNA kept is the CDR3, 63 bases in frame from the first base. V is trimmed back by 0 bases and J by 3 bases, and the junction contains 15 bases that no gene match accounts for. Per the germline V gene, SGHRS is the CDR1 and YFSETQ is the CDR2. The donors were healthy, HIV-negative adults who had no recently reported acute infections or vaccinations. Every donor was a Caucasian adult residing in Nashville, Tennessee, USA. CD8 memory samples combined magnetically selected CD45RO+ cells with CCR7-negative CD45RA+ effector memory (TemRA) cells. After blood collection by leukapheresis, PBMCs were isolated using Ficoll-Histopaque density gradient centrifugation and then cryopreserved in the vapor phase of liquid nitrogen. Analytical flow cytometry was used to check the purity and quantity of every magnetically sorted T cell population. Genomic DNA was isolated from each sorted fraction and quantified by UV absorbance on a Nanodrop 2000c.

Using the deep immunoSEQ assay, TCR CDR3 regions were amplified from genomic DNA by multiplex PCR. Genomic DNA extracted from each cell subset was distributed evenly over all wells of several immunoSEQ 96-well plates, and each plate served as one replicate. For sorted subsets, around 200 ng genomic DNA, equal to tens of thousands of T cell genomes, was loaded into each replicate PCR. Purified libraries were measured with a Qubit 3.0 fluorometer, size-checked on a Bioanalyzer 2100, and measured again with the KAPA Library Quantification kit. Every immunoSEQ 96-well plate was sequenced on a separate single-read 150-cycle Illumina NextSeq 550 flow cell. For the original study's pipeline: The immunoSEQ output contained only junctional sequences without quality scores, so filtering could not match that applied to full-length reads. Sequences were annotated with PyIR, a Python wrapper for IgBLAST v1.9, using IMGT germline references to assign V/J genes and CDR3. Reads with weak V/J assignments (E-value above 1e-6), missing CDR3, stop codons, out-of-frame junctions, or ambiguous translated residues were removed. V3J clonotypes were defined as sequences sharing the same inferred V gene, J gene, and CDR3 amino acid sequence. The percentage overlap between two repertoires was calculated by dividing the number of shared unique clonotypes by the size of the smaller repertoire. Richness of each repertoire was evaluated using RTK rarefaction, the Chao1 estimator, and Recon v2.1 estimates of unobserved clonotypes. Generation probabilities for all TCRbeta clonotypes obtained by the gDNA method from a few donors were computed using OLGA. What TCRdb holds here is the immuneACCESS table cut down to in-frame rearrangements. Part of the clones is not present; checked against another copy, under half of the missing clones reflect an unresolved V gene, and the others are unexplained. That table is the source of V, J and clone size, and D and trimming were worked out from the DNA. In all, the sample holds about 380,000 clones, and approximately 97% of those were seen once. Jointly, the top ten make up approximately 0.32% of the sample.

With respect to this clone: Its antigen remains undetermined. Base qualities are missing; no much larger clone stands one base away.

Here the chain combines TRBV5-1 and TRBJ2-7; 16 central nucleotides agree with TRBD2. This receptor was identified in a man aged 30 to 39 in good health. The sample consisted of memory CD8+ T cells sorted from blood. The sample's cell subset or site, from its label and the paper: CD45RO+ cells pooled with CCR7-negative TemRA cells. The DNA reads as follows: TGCGCCAGCAGCTTGGAATCCGCCCCGGGACTAGCGGGAGGGTACGTCTACGAGCAGTACTTC. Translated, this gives CASSLESAPGLAGGYVYEQYF.